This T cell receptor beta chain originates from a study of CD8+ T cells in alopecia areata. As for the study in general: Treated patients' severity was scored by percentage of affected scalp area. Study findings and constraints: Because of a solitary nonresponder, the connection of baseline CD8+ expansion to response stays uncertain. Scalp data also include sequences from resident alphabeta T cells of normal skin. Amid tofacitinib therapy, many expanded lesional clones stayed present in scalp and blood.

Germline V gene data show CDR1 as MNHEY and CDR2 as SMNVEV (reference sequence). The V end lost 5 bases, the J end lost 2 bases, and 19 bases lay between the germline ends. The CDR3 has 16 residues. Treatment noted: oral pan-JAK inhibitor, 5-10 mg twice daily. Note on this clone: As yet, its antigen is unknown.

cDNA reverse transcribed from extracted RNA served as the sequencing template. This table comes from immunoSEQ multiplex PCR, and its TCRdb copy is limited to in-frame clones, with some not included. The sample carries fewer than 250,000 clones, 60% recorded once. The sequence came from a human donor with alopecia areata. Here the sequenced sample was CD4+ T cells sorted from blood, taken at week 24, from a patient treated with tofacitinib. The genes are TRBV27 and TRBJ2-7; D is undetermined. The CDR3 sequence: CASSLRFLMAPYEQYF. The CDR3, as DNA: TGTGCCAGCAGTCTCCGTTTCCTTATGGCCCCCTACGAGCAGTACTTC.